This T cell receptor (beta chain) was identified in a study of T cells after yellow fever vaccination. Production of TCR cDNA was by 5'RACE template switching, which also added a universal primer site and UMIs. TCRdb called the 5' RACE reads again in MiXCR, with one record for every CDR3 protein. The data hold fewer than 500,000 distinct CDR3 sequences, with around 19% observed a single time. A note on this clonotype: Antigen specificity is unknown.

Study-wide results and caveats: Just a small share of clonotypes turned up in the CD4 compartment as well as the CD8 compartment. FACS-sorted repertoires might harbor abundant contaminating clonotypes from the bulk population.

This specimen consisted of PBMCs, obtained before the yellow fever booster vaccination. This receptor was taken from a man aged 18 to 30 who received the YFV17D yellow fever vaccine.

Here the CDR3 DNA reads TGCGCCAGCAGCCAACGGGCCGAGAGGACCTACGAGCAGTACTTC. Protein: CASSQRAERTYEQYF. This rearrangement joins TRBV4-3 to TRBJ2-7; no clear D gene. The germline CDR1 and CDR2 sequences are LGHNA and YSLEER. The CDR3 extends over 15 amino acids. V was trimmed by 2 bases and J by 2 bases, leaving 13 bases between them.